This is a list of T cell receptor beta chains from one sample in a study of T cell repertoires in cytomegalovirus infection. For these TCRs, the target antigens are not known. TCRdb ran MiXCR on the reads and lists one entry per CDR3 protein. Of hundreds of thousands of distinct CDR3 sequences in the sample, approximately 31% were seen once. The sample here was cultured CD8+ T cells from PBMCs, taken from culture after CMV antigen stimulation. These receptor sequences come from a human donor in good health (CMV status not recorded). Some clones in this sample may be carry-over from other donors' samples. CDR3s include the opening cysteine and the closing phenylalanine or tryptophan. D genes are given only for firm matches. Size values are once, few and many counts, or a class for expanded clones, and some rows have none.

>TRBJ1-3|TRBD1|.|15|TRBV10-2
TGCGCCAGCAAAATCGAACAGGGGCCTGGAAACACCATATATTTT
CASKIEQGPGNTIYF
>TRBJ2-1|TRBD2|few|16|TRBV19
TGTGCCAGTAGAAGACTAGCGGGGGGGTTATTGGATGAGCAGTTCTTC
CASRRLAGGLLDEQFF
>TRBJ2-5|.|.|17|TRBV19
TGTGCCAGTAGTCCCCTCTATCTCGGCACAGTCGAAGAGACCCAGTACTTC
CASSPLYLGTVEETQYF
>TRBJ1-5|TRBD1|few|16|TRBV4-1
TGCGCCAGCAGCCACCCGGGACAGGCGATCAATCAGCCCCAGCATTTT
CASSHPGQAINQPQHF
>TRBJ1-1|TRBD1|.|16|TRBV7-9
TGTGCCAGCAGCCCCCGGGACAGGGGGCGGGACACTGAAGCTTTCTTT
CASSPRDRGRDTEAFF
>TRBJ2-3|.|.|16|TRBV6-5
TGTGCCAGCAGTCATTCCCCTCCGGGGTCCGGGGATACGCAGTATTTT
CASSHSPPGSGDTQYF
>TRBJ2-1|.|.|14|TRBV11-3
TGTGCCAGCAGCCCCCGTGGGCAGAACAATGAGCAGTTCTTC
CASSPRGQNNEQFF
>TRBJ2-1|TRBD2|.|15|TRBV4-1
TGCGCCAGCAGCCGGGGGACTAGCGGGGTCAATGAGCAGTTCTTC
CASSRGTSGVNEQFF
>TRBJ1-5|.|.|15|TRBV15
TGTGCCACCAGCAGAGATGGAACTACTGGTCAGCCCCAGCATTTT
CATSRDGTTGQPQHF
>TRBJ1-2|TRBD1|few|15|TRBV6-5
TGTGCCAGCAGTTATTTTTCCACAGGGGCGCTTGGCTACACCTTC
CASSYFSTGALGYTF
>TRBJ2-3|.|few|14|TRBV29-1
TGCAGCGTTGAAGATGTGGGGGCTGGAGATACGCAGTATTTT
CSVEDVGAGDTQYF
>TRBJ2-1|TRBD2|.|18|TRBV6-2/TRBV6-3
TGTGCCAGCAGTTGGACTAGCGGGGGGGAAGCGCCCTACAATGAGCAGTTCTTC
CASSWTSGGEAPYNEQFF
>TRBJ2-5|TRBD1|few|16|TRBV5-6
TGTGCCAGCAGCCCACCGGGACAGACAGCCAAGACGACCCAGTACTTC
CASSPPGQTAKTTQYF